The entry that follows covers one T cell receptor (beta chain) sequence. The clone's antigen remains unknown. Per-base quality was not reported, and no clone a single base away is much larger than it. This sample was taken from a study of tumor-infiltrating T cells and Merkel cell polyomavirus (dated by TCRdb to about 2017). Looking at the study overall: In Merkel cell carcinoma patients, the study investigated CD8+ T cells specific for the Merkel cell polyomavirus KLL epitope. Varied, non-standardized therapies, including chemotherapy, radiation and immunotherapies, were received by the patients. Varying disease stages were represented at patient presentation, and patients were followed for a median of approximately 2.8 years (range about 1.1 to 6.0 years). Most whole-tumor samples were 25-micron curls cut from formalin-fixed, paraffin-embedded tissue blocks. Across the study, one tumor sample was obtained as a frozen nodal tumor digest and one as a flash-frozen core biopsy of a metastasis. TRB sequencing covered KLL-tetramer-sorted cells from blood or tumor-infiltrating lymphocytes in approximately 15 samples, plus 12 matched whole-tumor samples.

Study-wide conclusions, independent of this receptor: KLL-specific TRB repertoires were diverse and mostly private, with just one public clonotype, shared by two patients, among 397 unique sequences. The study examined just one viral epitope, so T cells targeting other Merkel cell polyomavirus epitopes were not captured. The small sample size of the study (n ≈ 12 patients) is a limitation. A significant MCC-specific survival advantage (P = 0.0051) was associated with a greater number of unique KLL-specific clonotypes in tumors (about 5-110 vs 0-3). A higher intratumoral fraction of KLL-specific T cells (roughly 1.8-20% versus roughly 0-0.15%) was associated with significantly improved MCC-specific survival.

The library was prepared using the immunoSEQ multiplex PCR assay. Adaptive Biotechnologies (Seattle, WA) carried out the genomic DNA extraction, TRB sequencing and normalization. The source study handled its data this way. To compute clonality, the Shannon entropy of productive TRB sequences was normalized by log2 of unique productive sequences and then subtracted from one. KLL-specific clonotypes in tumors were identified by matching TCRbeta CDR3 amino acid sequences with those from each patient's tetramer-sorted sample. TCRdb provides this immuneACCESS table in a form limited to in-frame rearrangements. Some clones are lacking; in checked studies, under half of them reflect an unresolved V gene, and why the rest are absent is not known. The DNA gave D and trimming, while V, J and clone size come from that table. The sample table holds 26,000 or so clones, of which 70% to 90% were seen once. The top ten constitute around 2.7% of the sample.

All patients' tumors stained robustly positive for Merkel cell polyomavirus Large T antigen by immunohistochemistry. The study included more than ten Merkel cell carcinoma patients whose blood and/or cultured TIL contained robust KLL-tetramer+ populations exceeding 0.04% of CD8+ T cells. All patients were identified as Caucasian, and a median age of approximately 60 years (range 50 to 77 years) was recorded. Lymph node tumors were analyzed for patients with unknown primaries presenting with nodal disease, or where primary tissue was insufficient. Sequenced: lymph node tissue. The receptor was derived from a middle-aged man with Merkel cell carcinoma.

The DNA sequence is as follows: TGTGCCAGCAGCATGGGACATCCGAGCGACACTGAAGCTTTCTTT. It is translated as CASSMGHPSDTEAFF. The receptor chain draws on TRBV7-6 and TRBJ1-1; TRBD1 could be the D gene, as 6 bases match. The CDR3 runs 15 residues from the cysteine to the phenylalanine. The DNA shown is the 45-base CDR3, in frame from base 1. The CDR1 and CDR2 encoded by the germline V gene are SGHVS and FNYEAQ. The V and J ends are trimmed by 5 bases and 3 bases, leaving 16 bases between them. The reference TRBV7-6 and TRBJ1-1 proteins fill in what lies around the CDR3, so the full variable domain reads GAGVSQSPRYKVTKRGQDVALRCDPISGHVSLYWYRQALGQGPEFLTYFNYEAQQDKSGLPNDRFSAERPEGSISTLTIQRTEQRDSAMYRCASSMGHPSDTEAFFGQGTRLTVV.